This is a list of T cell receptor beta chains from one sample in a study of T cells in Graves' hyperthyroidism and ophthalmopathy. Each CDR3 protein gets one entry after TCRdb re-called the multiplex PCR reads with MiXCR. The table records 220,000 or so distinct CDR3 sequences, about a sixth of them present only once. Sequenced sample: blood. These receptors all come from a woman aged 18-29 years with Graves' ophthalmopathy. Both conserved end residues are part of each CDR3. A D gene is named only where the DNA matches it firmly. Only some rows state a clone size, as once, few, many or a class for expanded clones.

V gene: TRBV20-1; D gene: TRBD2; clone size: -; J gene: TRBJ2-7; CDR3 length: 14; CDR3 protein: CSARSTSGGDEQYF; CDR3 DNA: TGCAGTGCTAGATCGACTAGCGGGGGGGACGAGCAGTACTTC
V gene: TRBV7-9; D gene: -; clone size: many; J gene: TRBJ2-3; CDR3 length: 14; CDR3 protein: CASSLVQVTDTQYF; CDR3 DNA: TGTGCCAGCAGCTTAGTTCAAGTTACAGATACGCAGTATTTT
V gene: TRBV5-1; D gene: -; clone size: many; J gene: TRBJ1-1; CDR3 length: 16; CDR3 protein: CASSLVMSSVGTEAFF; CDR3 DNA: TGCGCCAGCAGCTTGGTGATGTCGTCTGTTGGCACTGAAGCTTTCTTT
V gene: TRBV5-4; D gene: TRBD2; clone size: -; J gene: TRBJ2-1; CDR3 length: 18; CDR3 protein: CASSFALLAGGRGNEQFF; CDR3 DNA: TGTGCCAGCAGTTTCGCTCTACTAGCGGGGGGACGTGGCAATGAGCAGTTCTTC
V gene: TRBV30; D gene: TRBD1; clone size: -; J gene: TRBJ1-5; CDR3 length: 16; CDR3 protein: CAWSPKTGGSRQPQHF; CDR3 DNA: TGTGCCTGGAGCCCTAAGACAGGGGGAAGTCGGCAGCCCCAGCATTTT
V gene: TRBV10-3; D gene: TRBD2; clone size: -; J gene: TRBJ2-7; CDR3 length: 16; CDR3 protein: CATEPLAGGRTYEQYF; CDR3 DNA: TGTGCCACCGAACCCCTAGCGGGAGGAAGGACCTACGAGCAGTACTTC
V gene: TRBV11-1; D gene: TRBD2; clone size: many; J gene: TRBJ2-1; CDR3 length: 15; CDR3 protein: CASSLSGLAGNEQFF; CDR3 DNA: TGTGCCAGCAGCTTATCGGGACTAGCGGGAAATGAGCAGTTCTTC
V gene: TRBV11-2; D gene: TRBD2; clone size: many; J gene: TRBJ2-3; CDR3 length: 15; CDR3 protein: CASSLAGLAMNTQYF; CDR3 DNA: TGTGCCAGCAGCTTAGCCGGACTAGCGATGAATACGCAGTATTTT
V gene: TRBV5-6; D gene: -; clone size: -; J gene: TRBJ2-7; CDR3 length: 21; CDR3 protein: CASSFYICSAKAQLSTHEQYF; CDR3 DNA: -
V gene: TRBV20-1; D gene: -; clone size: -; J gene: TRBJ2-3; CDR3 length: 13; CDR3 protein: CSAELGSTDTQYF; CDR3 DNA: TGCAGTGCTGAACTAGGTAGCACAGATACGCAGTATTTT